These 10 T cell receptor beta chains came from one sample sequenced in a study of blood T cell repertoires in COVID-19. Only in-frame clones appear in the TCRdb table, and some are missing; sequencing was by immunoSEQ multiplex PCR. Of just over 90,000 clones listed, roughly 90% are singletons. What was sequenced was peripheral blood. The receptors come from a human donor with active COVID-19. The donor label of this sample is uncertain.

This clone was counted once. CDR3 DNA sequence: TGTGCCAGCTCCAAGGCAGCGAGCTCCTACGAGCAGTACTTC. It codes for CASSKAASSYEQYF. The chain combines TRBV7-2 with TRBJ2-7; D ambiguous. Germline CDR1 and CDR2: SGHTA and FQGNSA. The V and J ends lost 8 bases and 0 bases respectively, with 14 bases between them. The CDR3 is made up of 14 amino acids. The full variable domain, its missing parts supplied by reference TRBV7-2 and TRBJ2-7, is GAGVSQSPSNKVTEKGKDVELRCDPISGHTALYWYRQSLGQGLEFLIYFQGNSAPDKSGLPSDRFSAERTGGSVSTLTIQRTQQEDSAVYLCASSKAASSYEQYFGPGTRLTVT.

The chain employs TRBV13 and TRBJ1-2; 7 nucleotides line up with TRBD1. Germline trimming cut 1 base from V and 2 bases from J; bases unmatched to any gene: 7. CDR3 length equals 16 residues. Germline CDR1 PRHDT, CDR2 FYEKMQ (reference sequence). In nucleotides, the CDR3 is TGTGCCAGCAGCTTAGCGCAGGGACAGCTAAACTATGGCTACACCTTC. Translated: CASSLAQGQLNYGYTF. Combining the CDR3 with reference TRBV13 and TRBJ1-2 gives the whole variable domain AAGVIQSPRHLIKEKRETATLKCYPIPRHDTVYWYQQGPGQDPQFLISFYEKMQSDKGSIPDRFSAQQFSDYHSELNMSSLELGDSALYFCASSLAQGQLNYGYTFGSGTRLTVV.

The chain links TRBV4-1 to TRBJ2-7, with D possibly matching TRBD1 (6 bases). The germline V and J ends were trimmed by 3 bases and 4 bases, with 13 bases remaining between them. This CDR3 has 14 residues. Germline lookup yields CDR1 MGHRA and CDR2 YSYEKL. In DNA, the CDR3 is TGCGCCAGCAGCCAGCAAAACAGGGATTACGAGCAGTACTTC. Its protein is CASSQQNRDYEQYF.

The rearrangement links TRBV19 to TRBJ2-7; 9 bases line up with TRBD1. CDR1 is LNHDA and CDR2 is SQIVND in the germline V gene (reference sequence). J gave up 2 bases and V 6 bases, and 5 bases lay outside the gene matches. The CDR3 covers 14 residues. The CDR3 region is CASRTGGGTYEQYF. The DNA of the CDR3 is TGTGCCAGTAGGACAGGGGGGGGCACCTACGAGCAGTACTTC.

The V gene is TRBV2, the J gene TRBJ1-1; the match to TRBD1 covers 8 bases. Germline CDR1 SNHLY, CDR2 FYNNEI. With 2 bases clipped from V and 11 bases from J, the junction kept 7 bases outside the gene matches. The length of the CDR3 is 13 residues. The CDR3 coding sequence is TGTGCCAGCAGTGAATATACGGCAGGGGGCGCTTTCTTT. Residues: CASSEYTAGGAFF.

CDR3 protein: CASSLISTSGGYLTHNEQFF. Written as DNA, the CDR3 is TGTGCCAGCAGCTTAATTTCTACTAGCGGGGGGTACCTAACCCACAATGAGCAGTTCTTC. The chain links TRBV7-3 to TRBJ2-1; the match to TRBD2 covers 12 bases. Germline loops: CDR1 SGHTA, CDR2 FQGTGA. The CDR3 spans 20 residues. The junction had 15 bases not matched to a gene; V was cut back by 1 base and J by 5 bases.

The chain links TRBV3-1 (or the pseudogene TRBV3-2) to TRBJ1-6; tentative D call: TRBD1 (6 bases). The CDR3 is 18 amino acids. CDR1 is LGHDT, CDR2 YNNKEL, per germline (reference sequence). V lost 0 bases to trimming and J lost 4 bases, with 16 bases between them. The CDR3: CASSQDRRGQFYNSPLHF. The CDR3 DNA reads as TGTGCCAGCAGCCAAGATCGCCGCGGACAGTTTTATAATTCACCCCTCCACTTT.

The chain couples TRBV5-1 to TRBJ1-2, with D perhaps TRBD1 (5 bases). This CDR3 comprises 15 residues. V gave up 3 bases and J gave up 0 bases, with 12 bases separating them. Germline CDR1 is SGHRS and CDR2 is YFSETQ. CDR3 sequence (DNA): TGCGCCAGCAGCTGGGAGCGGGGGACTAACTATGGCTACACCTTC. Protein: CASSWERGTNYGYTF.

V gene TRBV4-1 combines with J gene TRBJ2-7, with 7 bases identical to TRBD1. The CDR3 contains 15 residues. V dropped 1 base and J dropped 4; count of bases not matched to a gene: 7. The V gene's germline CDR1 is MGHRA and CDR2 YSYEKL. The CDR3 spells CASSQVQGGGYEQYF. The DNA of the CDR3 is TGCGCCAGCAGCCAAGTACAAGGGGGCGGGTACGAGCAGTACTTC.

The chain couples TRBV7-9 to TRBJ2-5; possible D gene TRBD2, 6 bases. CDR3 size: 14 residues. Trimming pared 0 bases from V and 5 bases from J, leaving 10 bases between. Germline V gene data show CDR1 as SEHNR and CDR2 as FQNEAQ (reference sequence). This CDR3 is CASSLAGGPETQYF. Written as DNA, the CDR3 is TGTGCCAGCAGCTTAGCGGGGGGACCGGAGACCCAGTACTTC.